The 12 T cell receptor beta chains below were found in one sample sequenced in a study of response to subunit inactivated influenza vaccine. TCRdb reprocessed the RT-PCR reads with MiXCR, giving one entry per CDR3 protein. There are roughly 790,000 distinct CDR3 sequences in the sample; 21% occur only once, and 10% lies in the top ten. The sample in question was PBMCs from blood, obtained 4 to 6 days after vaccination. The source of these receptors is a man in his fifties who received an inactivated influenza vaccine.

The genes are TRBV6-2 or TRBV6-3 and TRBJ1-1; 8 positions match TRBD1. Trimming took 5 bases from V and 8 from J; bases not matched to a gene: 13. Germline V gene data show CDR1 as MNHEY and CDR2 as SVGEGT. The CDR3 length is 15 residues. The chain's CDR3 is CASSVLGQGGGEAFF. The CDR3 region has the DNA TGTGCCAGCAGTGTCCTTGGACAGGGCGGGGGAGAAGCTTTCTTT.

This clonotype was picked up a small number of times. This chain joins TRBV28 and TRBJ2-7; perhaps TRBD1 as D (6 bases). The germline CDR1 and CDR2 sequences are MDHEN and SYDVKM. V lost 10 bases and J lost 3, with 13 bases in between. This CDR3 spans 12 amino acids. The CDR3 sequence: CATGQRNYEQYF. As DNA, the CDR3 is TGTGCCACCGGACAGAGAAACTACGAGCAGTACTTC. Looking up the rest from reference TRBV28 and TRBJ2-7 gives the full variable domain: DVKVTQSSRYLVKRTGEKVFLECVQDMDHENMFWYRQDPGLGLRLIYFSYDVKMKEKGDIPEGYSVSREKKERFSLILESASTNQTSMYLCATGQRNYEQYFGPGTRLTVT.

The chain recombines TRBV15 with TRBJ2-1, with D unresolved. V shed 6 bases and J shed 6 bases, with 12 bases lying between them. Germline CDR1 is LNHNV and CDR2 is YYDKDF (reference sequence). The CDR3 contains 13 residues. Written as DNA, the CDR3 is TGTGCCACCAGTAGCTCGTACTCCAATGAGCAGTTCTTC. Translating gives CATSSSYSNEQFF.

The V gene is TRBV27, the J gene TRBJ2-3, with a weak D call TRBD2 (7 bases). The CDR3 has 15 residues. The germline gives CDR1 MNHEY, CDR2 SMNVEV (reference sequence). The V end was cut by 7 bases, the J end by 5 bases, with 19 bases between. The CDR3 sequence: CASKDPRGGKDTQYF. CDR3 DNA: TGTGCCAGCAAAGACCCTAGGGGGGGAAAAGATACGCAGTATTTT.

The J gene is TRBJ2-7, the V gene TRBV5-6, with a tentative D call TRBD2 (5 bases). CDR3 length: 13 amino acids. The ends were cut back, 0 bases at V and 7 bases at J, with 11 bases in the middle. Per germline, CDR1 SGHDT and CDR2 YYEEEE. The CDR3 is CASSLGPTGEQYF. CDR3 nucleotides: TGTGCCAGCAGCTTGGGACCAACGGGGGAGCAGTACTTC.

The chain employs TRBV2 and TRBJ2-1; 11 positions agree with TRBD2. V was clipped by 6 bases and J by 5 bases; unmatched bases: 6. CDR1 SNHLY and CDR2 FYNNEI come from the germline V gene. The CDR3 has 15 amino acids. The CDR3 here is CASRKGLAVDNEQFF. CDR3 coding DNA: TGTGCCAGCAGGAAGGGACTAGCGGTTGACAATGAGCAGTTCTTC.

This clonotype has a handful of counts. The CDR3 DNA follows: TGTGCCAGCAGACCAACAGATCGCGGCTACGAGCAGTACTTC. Translation: CASRPTDRGYEQYF. This rearrangement joins TRBV12-3 or TRBV12-4 to TRBJ2-7; no clear D gene. V lost 6 bases to trimming and J lost 3 bases, with 15 bases between them. This CDR3 contains 14 residues.

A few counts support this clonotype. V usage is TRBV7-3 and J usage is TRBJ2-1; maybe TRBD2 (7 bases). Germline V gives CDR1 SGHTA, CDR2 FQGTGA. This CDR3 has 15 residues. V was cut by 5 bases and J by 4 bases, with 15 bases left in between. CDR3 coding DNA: TGTGCCAGCAGCGAGGGGGGGACACCTTACAATGAGCAGTTCTTC. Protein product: CASSEGGTPYNEQFF.

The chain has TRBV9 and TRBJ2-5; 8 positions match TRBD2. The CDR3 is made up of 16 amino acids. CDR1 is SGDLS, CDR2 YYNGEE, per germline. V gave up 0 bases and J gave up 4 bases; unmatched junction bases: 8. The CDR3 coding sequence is TGTGCCAGCAGCGTAGCGGCAGCGGGAGCAGGAGAGACCCAGTACTTC. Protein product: CASSVAAAGAGETQYF.

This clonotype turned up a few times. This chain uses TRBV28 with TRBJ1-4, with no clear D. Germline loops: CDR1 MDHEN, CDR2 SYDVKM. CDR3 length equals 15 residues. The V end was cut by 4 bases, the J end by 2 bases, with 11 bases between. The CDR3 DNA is TGTGCCAGCAGTTCTCTACAGAGGACTAATGAAAAACTGTTTTTT. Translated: CASSSLQRTNEKLFF.

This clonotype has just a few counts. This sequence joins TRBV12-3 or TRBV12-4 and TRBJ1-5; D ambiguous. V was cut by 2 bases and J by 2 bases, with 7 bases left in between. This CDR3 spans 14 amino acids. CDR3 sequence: CASSLWVGNQPQHF. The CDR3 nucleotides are TGTGCCAGCAGTTTATGGGTCGGCAATCAGCCCCAGCATTTT.

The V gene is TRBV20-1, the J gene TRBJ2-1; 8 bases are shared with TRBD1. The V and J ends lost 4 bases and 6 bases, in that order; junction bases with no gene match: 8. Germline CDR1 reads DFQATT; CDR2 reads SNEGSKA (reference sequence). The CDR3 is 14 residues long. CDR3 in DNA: TGCAGTGCTATCCGACAGGGGAGGTCCAATGAGCAGTTCTTC. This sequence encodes CSAIRQGRSNEQFF.